This T cell receptor beta chain was captured in a study of early T cells in non-severe SARS-CoV-2 infection. CDR3 size: 15 residues. About this clonotype itself: Its target is unknown.

Unique molecular identifiers were attached to individual cDNA molecules. TCRdb re-analysed the 5' RACE reads in MiXCR, keeping a single row per CDR3 protein. This sample has 42,000 or so distinct CDR3 sequences; roughly 6.2% occur once, and the top ten carry 7.5% to 8.5%. Study results and limitations: The study's VDJdb matching favored anti-spike CD8 responses and missed private and CD4 specificities.

The source was whole blood, collected at baseline. This sequence originates from an adult who was a healthcare worker with PCR-confirmed SARS-CoV-2 infection or an uninfected control (not recorded which). The V call is TRBV3-2, the J call TRBJ1-2; the listed D gene, TRBD1, was not tested against the DNA. TRBV3-2 is a pseudogene. DNA for the CDR3: TGTGCCAGCAGCCAAGGGCACCAGGGGGGTAGTGGCTACACCTTC. Translated, it gives CASSQGHQGGSGYTF.